This T cell receptor beta chain is from a study of beta chain features in type 1 diabetes. Study results and limitations: There was a possibility that cDNA sequencing over-represented cells with high TCR expression.

The authors reverse transcribed all of the isolated RNA, so sequencing captured expressed TCRB transcripts. Libraries were prepared by immunoSEQ multiplex PCR; TCRdb keeps only in-frame clonotypes and omits some of them. This table has tens of thousands of clones, about 32% appearing once. V gave up 3 bases and J gave up 4 bases; unmatched junction bases: 4. Germline V gene sequence: CDR1 SNHLY, CDR2 FYNNEI. The CDR3 runs 15 residues. This clone showed up just a few times. Its specificity is unknown. Material for sequencing was stem cell memory CD4+ T cells from blood. The rearrangement links TRBV2 to TRBJ2-1, with TRBD1 matching over 9 bases. The TCR originated in a woman between 18 and 29 years old in good health. CDR3 amino acids: CASSEDRGAYNEQFF. The CDR3, as DNA: TGTGCCAGCAGTGAGGACAGGGGAGCTTACAATGAGCAGTTCTTC.